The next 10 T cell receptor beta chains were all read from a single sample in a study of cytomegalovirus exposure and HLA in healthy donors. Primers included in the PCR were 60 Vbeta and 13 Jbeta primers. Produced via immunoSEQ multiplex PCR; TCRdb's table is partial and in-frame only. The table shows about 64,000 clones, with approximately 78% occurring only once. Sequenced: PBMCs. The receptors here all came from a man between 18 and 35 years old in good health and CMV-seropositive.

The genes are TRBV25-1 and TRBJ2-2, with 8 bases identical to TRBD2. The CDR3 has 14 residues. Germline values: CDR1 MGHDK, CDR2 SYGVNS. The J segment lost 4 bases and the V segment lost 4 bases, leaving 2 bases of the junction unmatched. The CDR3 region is CASSAAGGTGELFF. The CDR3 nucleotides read TGTGCCAGCAGTGCTGCGGGGGGCACCGGGGAGCTGTTTTTT.

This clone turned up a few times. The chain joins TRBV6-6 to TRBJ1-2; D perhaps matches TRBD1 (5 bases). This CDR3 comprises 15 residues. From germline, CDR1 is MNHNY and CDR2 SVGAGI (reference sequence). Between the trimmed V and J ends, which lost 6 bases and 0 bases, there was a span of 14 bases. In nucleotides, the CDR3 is TGTGCCAGCAGCCCTATGACAGTTTCTAACTATGGCTACACCTTC. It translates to CASSPMTVSNYGYTF.

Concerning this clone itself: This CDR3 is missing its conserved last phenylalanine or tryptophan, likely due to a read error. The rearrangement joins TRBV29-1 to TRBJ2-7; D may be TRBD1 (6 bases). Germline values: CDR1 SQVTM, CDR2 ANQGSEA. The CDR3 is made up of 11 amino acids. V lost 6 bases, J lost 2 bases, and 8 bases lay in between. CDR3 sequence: CSVRTAYEQYL. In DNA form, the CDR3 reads TGCAGCGTACGGACAGCCTACGAGCAGTACCTC.

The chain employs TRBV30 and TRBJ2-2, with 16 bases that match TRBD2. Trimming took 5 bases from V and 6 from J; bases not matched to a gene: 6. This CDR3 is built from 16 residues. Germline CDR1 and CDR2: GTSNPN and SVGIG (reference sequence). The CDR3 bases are TGTGCCTGGTCCGTGGGACTAGCGGGGGGGCCCGGGGAGCTGTTTTTT. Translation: CAWSVGLAGGPGELFF.

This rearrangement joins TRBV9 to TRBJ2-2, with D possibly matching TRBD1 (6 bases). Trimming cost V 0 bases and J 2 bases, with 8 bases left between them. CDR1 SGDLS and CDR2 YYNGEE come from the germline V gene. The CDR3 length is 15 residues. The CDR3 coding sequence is TGTGCCAGCAGCGTAGGAGGGGGTAACACCGGGGAGCTGTTTTTT. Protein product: CASSVGGGNTGELFF.

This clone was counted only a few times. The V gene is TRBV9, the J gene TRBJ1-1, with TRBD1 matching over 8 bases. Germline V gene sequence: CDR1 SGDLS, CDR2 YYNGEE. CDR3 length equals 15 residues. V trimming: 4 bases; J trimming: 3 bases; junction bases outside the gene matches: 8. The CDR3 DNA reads TGTGCCAGCAGCTTGAGGACAGGGAAGGACACTGAAGCTTTCTTT. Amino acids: CASSLRTGKDTEAFF.

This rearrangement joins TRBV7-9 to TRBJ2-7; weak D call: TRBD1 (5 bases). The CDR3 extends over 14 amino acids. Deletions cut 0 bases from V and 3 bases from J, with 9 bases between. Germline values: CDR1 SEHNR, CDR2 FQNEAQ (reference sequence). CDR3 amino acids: CASSLADNFYEQYF. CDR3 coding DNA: TGTGCCAGCAGCTTAGCGGACAACTTCTACGAGCAGTACTTC.

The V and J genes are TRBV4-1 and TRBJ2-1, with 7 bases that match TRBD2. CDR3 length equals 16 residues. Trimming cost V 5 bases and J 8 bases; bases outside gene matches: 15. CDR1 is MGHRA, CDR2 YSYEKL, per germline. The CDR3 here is CASSARRGGRTDEQFF. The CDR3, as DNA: TGCGCCAGCAGCGCCCGGAGGGGCGGGAGAACGGATGAGCAGTTCTTC.

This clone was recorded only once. The CDR3 DNA reads as TGCGCCAGCAGCGGGGGGATGGAGCGGGATGGCTACACCTTC. Its translation is CASSGGMERDGYTF. This chain links TRBV5-1 with TRBJ1-2, with D perhaps matching TRBD1 (5 bases). The CDR3 is 14 amino acids. V lost 4 bases, J lost 6 bases, and 16 bases lay in between. Germline V gene data show CDR1 as SGHRS and CDR2 as YFSETQ.

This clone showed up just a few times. The CDR3 spells CAWSSGNTEAFF. Written as DNA, the CDR3 is TGTGCCTGGAGTTCAGGGAACACTGAAGCTTTCTTT. This chain uses TRBV30 with TRBJ1-1; D gene unclear. The CDR3 is made up of 12 amino acids. Looked up from germline, CDR1 is GTSNPN and CDR2 is SVGIG (reference sequence). Trimming removed 2 bases at V and 1 base at J, with 5 bases between.